This T cell receptor beta chain appears in the sequencing data of a study of regulatory T cells in long-lasting Graves disease. In building TCR beta libraries, iRepertoire HTBI primers were used together with Arm-PCR of CDR3 regions. MiXCR, applied by TCRdb to the multiplex PCR reads, yields one record per CDR3 protein. The sample lists about 370,000 distinct CDR3 sequences; around 16% were seen once. Time point described: newly diagnosed GD, antithyroid drugs for less than 3 months. The TCR library was prepared using RNA isolated from PBMCs. Only one count was recorded for this clonotype. This CDR3 is 16 amino acids long. Trimming cost V 4 bases and J 0 bases, with 10 bases left between them.

Sequenced material: peripheral blood mononuclear cells (PBMCs), taken at new diagnosis, from a patient treated with antithyroid drugs. The sequence was collected from a female donor with Graves disease. V and J are TRBV12-3 or TRBV12-4 and TRBJ1-6; D may be TRBD1 (6 bases). Here the CDR3 DNA reads TGTGCCAGCAGTTCGAAGGGGGGCTCCTATAATTCACCCCTCCACTTT. Protein sequence: CASSSKGGSYNSPLHF.